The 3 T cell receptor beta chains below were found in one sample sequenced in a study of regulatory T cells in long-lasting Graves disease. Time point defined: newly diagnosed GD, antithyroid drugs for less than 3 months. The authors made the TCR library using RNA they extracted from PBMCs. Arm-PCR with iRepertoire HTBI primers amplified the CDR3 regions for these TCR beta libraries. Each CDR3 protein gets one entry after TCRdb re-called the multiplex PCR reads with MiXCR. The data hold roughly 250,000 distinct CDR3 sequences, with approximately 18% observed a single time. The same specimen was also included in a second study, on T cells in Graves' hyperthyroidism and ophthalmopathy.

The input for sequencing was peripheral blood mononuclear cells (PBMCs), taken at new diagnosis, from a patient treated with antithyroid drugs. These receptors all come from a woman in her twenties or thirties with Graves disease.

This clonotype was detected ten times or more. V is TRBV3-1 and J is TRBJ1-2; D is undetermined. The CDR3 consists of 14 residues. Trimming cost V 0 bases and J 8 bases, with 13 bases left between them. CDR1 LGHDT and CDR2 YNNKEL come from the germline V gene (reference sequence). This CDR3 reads CASSQDGEAMGYTF. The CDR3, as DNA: TGTGCCAGCAGCCAAGATGGAGAGGCTATGGGCTACACCTTC. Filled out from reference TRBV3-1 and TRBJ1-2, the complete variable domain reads DTAVSQTPKYLVTQMGNDKSIKCEQNLGHDTMYWYKQDSKKFLKIMFSYNNKELIINETVPNRFSPKSPDKAHLNLHINSLELGDSAVYFCASSQDGEAMGYTFGSGTRLTVV.

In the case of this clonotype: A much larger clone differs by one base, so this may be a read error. CDR3 DNA: TGCAGTGCTAAAGCGGGACTAGTTGAGACCCAGTTCTTC. This gives the protein CSAKAGLVETQFF. This chain joins TRBV20-1 and TRBJ2-1; 8 bases map to TRBD2. In germline, CDR1 is DFQATT, CDR2 SNEGSKA (reference sequence). V gave up 4 bases and J gave up 13 bases; unmatched junction bases: 12. The CDR3 length is 13 residues.

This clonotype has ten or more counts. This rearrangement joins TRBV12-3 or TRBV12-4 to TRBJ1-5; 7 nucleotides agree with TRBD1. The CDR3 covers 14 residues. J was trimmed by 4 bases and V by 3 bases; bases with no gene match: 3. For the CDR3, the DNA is TGTGCCAGCAGTTTGGGACAGTTTAATCAGCCCCAGCATTTT. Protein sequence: CASSLGQFNQPQHF.